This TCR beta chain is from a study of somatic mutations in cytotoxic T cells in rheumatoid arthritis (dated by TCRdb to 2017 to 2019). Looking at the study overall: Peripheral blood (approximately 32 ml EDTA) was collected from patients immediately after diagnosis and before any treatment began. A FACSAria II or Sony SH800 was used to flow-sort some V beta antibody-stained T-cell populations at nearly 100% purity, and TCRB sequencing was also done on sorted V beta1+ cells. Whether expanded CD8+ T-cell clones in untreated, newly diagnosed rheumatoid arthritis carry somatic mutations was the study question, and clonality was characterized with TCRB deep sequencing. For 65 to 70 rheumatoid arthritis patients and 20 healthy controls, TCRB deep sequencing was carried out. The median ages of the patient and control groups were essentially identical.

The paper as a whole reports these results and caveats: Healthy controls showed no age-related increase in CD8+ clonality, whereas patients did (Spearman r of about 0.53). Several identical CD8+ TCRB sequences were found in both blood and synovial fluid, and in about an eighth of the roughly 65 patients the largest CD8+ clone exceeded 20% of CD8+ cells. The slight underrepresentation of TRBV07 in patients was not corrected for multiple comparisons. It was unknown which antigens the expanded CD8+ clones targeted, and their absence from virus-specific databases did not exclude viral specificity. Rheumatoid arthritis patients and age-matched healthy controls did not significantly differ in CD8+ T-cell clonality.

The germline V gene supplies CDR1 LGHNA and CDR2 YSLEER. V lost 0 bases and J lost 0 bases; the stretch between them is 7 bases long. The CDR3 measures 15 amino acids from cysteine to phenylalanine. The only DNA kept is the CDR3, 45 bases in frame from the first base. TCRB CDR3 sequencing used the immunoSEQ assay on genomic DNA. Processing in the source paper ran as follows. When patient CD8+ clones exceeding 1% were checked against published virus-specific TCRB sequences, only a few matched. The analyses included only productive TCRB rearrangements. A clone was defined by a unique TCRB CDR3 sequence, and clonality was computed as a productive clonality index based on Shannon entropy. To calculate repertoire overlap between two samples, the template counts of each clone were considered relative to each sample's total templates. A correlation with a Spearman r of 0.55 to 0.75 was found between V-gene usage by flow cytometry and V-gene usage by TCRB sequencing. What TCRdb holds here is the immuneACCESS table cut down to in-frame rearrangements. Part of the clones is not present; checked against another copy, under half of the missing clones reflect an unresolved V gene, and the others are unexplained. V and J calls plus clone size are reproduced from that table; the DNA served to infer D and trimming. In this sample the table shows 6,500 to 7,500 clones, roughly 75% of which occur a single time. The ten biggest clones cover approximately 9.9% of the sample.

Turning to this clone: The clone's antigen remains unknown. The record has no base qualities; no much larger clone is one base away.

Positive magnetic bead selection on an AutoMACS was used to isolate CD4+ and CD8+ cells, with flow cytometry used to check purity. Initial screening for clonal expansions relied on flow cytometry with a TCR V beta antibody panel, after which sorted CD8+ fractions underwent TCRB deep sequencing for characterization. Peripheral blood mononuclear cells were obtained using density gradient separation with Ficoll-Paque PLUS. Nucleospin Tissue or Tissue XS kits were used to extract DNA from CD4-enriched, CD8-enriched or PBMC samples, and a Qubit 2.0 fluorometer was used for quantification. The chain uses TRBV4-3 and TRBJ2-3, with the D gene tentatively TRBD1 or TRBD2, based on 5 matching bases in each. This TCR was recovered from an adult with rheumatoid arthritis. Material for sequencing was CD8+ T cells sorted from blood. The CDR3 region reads CASSQEGTSTDTQYF. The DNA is TGCGCCAGCAGCCAAGAAGGGACGAGCACAGATACGCAGTATTTT.